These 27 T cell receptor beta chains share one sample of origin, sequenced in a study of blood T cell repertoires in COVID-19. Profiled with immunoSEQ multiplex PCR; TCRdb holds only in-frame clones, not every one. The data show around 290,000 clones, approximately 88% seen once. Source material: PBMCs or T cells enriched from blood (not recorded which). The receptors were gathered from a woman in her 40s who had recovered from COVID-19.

In DNA, the CDR3 is TGTGCCAGCAGGAGCGACAGGGAAGGAGGCACAGATACGCAGTATTTT. Translating it yields CASRSDREGGTDTQYF. The chain links TRBV21-1 to TRBJ2-3; the table names TRBD1, a call not compared with the DNA. TRBV21-1 is noted as a pseudogene. The CDR3 sequence is 16 residues long.

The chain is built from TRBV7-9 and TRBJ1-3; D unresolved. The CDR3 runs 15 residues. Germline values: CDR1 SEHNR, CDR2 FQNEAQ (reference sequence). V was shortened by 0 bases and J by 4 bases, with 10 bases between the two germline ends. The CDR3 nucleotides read TGTGCCAGCAGCTTAGCGAGGGTTTCAGGAAACACCATATATTTT. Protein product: CASSLARVSGNTIYF.

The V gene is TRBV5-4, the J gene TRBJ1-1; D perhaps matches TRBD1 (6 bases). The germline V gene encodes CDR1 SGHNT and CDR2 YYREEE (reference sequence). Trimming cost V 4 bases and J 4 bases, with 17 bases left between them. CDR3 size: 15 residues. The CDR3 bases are TGTGCCAGCAGCCCGAAGGGGCAGGGGAGCACTGAAGCTTTCTTT. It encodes CASSPKGQGSTEAFF.

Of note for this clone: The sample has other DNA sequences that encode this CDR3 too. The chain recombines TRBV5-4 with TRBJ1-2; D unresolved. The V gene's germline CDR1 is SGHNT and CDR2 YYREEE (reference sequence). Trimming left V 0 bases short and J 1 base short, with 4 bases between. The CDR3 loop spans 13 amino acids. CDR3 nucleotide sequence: TGTGCCAGCAGCTTGGATCGTAACTATGGCTACACCTTC. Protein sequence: CASSLDRNYGYTF.

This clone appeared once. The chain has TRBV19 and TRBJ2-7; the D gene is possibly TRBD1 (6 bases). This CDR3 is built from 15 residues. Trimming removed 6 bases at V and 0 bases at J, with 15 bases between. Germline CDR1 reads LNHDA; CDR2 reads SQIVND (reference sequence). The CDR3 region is CASSAGTLLSYEQYF. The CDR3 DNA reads TGTGCCAGTAGCGCCGGGACACTACTCTCCTACGAGCAGTACTTC. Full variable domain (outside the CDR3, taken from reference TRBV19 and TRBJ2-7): DGGITQSPKYLFRKEGQNVTLSCEQNLNHDAMYWYRQDPGQGLRLIYYSQIVNDFQKGDIAEGYSVSREKKESFPLTVTSAQKNPTAFYLCASSAGTLLSYEQYFGPGTRLTVT.

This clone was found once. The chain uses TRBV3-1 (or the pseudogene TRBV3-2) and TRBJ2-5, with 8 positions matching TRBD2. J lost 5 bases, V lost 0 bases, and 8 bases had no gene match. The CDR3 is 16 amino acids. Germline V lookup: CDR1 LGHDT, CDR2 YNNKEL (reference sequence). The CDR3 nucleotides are TGTGCCAGCAGCCAAGACCGGGCGGGGGGCCGGGAGACCCAGTACTTC. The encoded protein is CASSQDRAGGRETQYF.

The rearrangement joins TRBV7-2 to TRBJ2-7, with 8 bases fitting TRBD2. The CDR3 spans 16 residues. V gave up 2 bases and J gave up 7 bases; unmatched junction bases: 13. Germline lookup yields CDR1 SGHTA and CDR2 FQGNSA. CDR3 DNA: TGTGCCAGCAGCTTAATGGGACGGGGGGGTTCTGGAGAGCAGTACTTC. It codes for CASSLMGRGGSGEQYF.

CDR3 region: CASSPSGQASGNTIYF. CDR3 DNA sequence: TGTGCCAGCTCACCGAGCGGACAGGCCTCTGGAAACACCATATATTTT. The V gene is TRBV18, the J gene TRBJ1-3; 7 bases line up with TRBD1. J gave up 0 bases and V 3 bases, and 5 bases lay outside the gene matches. Germline V gene data show CDR1 as KGHSH and CDR2 as LQKENI. The CDR3 runs to 16 residues.

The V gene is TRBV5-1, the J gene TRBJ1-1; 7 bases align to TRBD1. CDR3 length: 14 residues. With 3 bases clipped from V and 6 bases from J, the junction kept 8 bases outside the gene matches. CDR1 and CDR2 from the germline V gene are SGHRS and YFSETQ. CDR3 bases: TGCGCCAGCAGCTCACAGGGGAGTCGCGCTGAAGCTTTCTTT. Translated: CASSSQGSRAEAFF.

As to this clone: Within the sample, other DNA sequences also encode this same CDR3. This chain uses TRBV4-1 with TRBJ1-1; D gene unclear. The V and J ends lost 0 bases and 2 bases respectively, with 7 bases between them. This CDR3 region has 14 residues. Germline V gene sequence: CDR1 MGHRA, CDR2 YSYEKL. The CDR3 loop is CASSQDLGNTEAFF. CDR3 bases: TGCGCCAGCAGCCAAGATCTGGGCAACACTGAAGCTTTCTTT.

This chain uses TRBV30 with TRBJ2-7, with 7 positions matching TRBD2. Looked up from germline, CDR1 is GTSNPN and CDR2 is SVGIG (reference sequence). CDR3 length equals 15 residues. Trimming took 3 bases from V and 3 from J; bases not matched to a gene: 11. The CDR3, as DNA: TGTGCCTGGAGGCCCGGGGGGACCCTTGGCTACGAGCAGTACTTC. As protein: CAWRPGGTLGYEQYF.

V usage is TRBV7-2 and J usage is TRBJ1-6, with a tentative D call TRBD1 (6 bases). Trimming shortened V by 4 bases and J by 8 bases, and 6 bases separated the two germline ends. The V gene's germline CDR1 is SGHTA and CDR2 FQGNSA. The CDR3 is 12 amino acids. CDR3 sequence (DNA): TGTGCCAGCAGCTGGACAGATTCACCCCTCCACTTT. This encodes CASSWTDSPLHF.

CDR3 region: CASSLSLAGVYEQYF. CDR3 nucleotide sequence: TGTGCCAGCAGCTTATCCCTAGCGGGGGTTTACGAGCAGTACTTC. V gene TRBV7-2 combines with J gene TRBJ2-7, with TRBD2 matching 10 bases. Germline V lookup: CDR1 SGHTA, CDR2 FQGNSA. V shed 2 bases, J shed 4 bases, and the junction held 5 bases outside the gene matches. This CDR3 has 15 residues.

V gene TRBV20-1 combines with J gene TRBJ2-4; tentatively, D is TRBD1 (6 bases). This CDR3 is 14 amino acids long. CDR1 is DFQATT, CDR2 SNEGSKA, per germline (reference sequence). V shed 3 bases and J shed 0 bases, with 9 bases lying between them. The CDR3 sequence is CSASQGLAKNIQYF. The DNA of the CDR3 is TGCAGTGCTAGTCAGGGGCTAGCCAAAAACATTCAGTACTTC.

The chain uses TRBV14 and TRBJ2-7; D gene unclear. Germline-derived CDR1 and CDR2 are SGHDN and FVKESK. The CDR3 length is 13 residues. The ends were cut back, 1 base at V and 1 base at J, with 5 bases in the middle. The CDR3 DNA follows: TGTGCCAGCAGCCAAGCCAGGTCCTACGAGCAGTACTTC. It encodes CASSQARSYEQYF.

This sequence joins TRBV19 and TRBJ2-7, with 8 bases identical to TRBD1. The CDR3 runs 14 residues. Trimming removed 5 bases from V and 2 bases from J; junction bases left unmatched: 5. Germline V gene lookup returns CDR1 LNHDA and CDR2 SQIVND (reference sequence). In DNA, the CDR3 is TGTGCCAGTAGTCTTGGGACAGGTACCTACGAGCAGTACTTC. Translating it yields CASSLGTGTYEQYF.

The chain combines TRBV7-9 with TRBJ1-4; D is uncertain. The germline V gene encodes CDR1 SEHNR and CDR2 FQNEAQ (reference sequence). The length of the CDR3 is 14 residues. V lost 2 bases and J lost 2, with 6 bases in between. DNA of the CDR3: TGTGCCAGCAGCTTACACAGTACTAATGAAAAACTGTTTTTT. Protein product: CASSLHSTNEKLFF.

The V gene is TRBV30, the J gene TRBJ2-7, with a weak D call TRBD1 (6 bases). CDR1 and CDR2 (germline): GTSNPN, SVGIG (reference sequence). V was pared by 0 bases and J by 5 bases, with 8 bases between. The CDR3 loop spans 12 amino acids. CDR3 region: CAWSVPGDEQYF. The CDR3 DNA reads TGTGCCTGGAGTGTACCAGGGGACGAGCAGTACTTC.

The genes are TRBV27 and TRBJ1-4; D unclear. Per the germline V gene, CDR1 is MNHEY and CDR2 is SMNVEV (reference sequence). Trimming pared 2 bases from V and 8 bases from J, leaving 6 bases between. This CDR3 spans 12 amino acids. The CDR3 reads CASSLDQEKLFF. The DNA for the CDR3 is TGTGCCAGCAGTTTAGATCAGGAAAAACTGTTTTTT.

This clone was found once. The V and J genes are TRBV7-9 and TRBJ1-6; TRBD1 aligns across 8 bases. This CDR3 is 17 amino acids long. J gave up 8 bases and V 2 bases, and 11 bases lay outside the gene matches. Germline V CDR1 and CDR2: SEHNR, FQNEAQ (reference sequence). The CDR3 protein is CASSLSSDRGWDSPLHF. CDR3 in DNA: TGTGCCAGCAGCTTATCTTCCGACAGGGGTTGGGATTCACCCCTCCACTTT.

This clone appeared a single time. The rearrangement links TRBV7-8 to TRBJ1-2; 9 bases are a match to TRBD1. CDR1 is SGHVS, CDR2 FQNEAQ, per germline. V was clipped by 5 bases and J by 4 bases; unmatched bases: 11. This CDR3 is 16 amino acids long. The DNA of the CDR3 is TGTGCCAGCAGCCGAGCTGGACAGGGGAGGTCCTATGGCTACACCTTC. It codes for CASSRAGQGRSYGYTF.

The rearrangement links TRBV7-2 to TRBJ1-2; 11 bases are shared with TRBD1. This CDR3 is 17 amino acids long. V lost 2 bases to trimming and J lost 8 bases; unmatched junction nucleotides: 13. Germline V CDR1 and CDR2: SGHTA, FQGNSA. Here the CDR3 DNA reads TGTGCCAGCAGCTTAAATTTTTTAGGGGGACAGGGGGAAGGCTACACCTTC. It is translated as CASSLNFLGGQGEGYTF.

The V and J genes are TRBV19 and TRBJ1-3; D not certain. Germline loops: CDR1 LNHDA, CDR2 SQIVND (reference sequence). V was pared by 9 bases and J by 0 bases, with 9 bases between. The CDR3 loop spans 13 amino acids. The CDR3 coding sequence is TGTGCCAGCTGTGGAGCCTCTGGAAACACCATATATTTT. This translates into CASCGASGNTIYF.

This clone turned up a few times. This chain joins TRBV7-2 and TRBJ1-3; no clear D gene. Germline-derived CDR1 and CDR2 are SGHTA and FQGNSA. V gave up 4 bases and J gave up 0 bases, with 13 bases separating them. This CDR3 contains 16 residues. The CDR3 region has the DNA TGTGCCAGCAGCTCCCCCTATGCAGGCTCTGGAAACACCATATATTTT. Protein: CASSSPYAGSGNTIYF.

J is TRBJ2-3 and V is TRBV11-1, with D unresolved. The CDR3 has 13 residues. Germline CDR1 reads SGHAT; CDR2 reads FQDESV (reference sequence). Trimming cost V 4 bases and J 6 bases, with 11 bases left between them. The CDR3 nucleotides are TGTGCCAGCAGCTCCCGCAGATTGGATACGCAGTATTTT. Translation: CASSSRRLDTQYF.

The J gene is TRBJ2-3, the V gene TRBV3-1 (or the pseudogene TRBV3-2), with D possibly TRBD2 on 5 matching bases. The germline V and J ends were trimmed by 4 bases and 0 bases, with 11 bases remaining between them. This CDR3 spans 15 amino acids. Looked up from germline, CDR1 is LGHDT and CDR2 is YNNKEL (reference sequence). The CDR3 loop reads CASSPGLLSTDTQYF. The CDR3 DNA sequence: TGTGCCAGCAGCCCTGGACTCCTCAGCACAGATACGCAGTATTTT.

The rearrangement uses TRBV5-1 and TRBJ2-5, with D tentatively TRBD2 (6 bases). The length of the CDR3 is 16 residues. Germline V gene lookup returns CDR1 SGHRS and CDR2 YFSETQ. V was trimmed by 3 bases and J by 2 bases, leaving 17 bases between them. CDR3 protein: CASSSRSGGVQETQYF. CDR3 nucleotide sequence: TGCGCCAGCAGCTCAAGGTCCGGGGGAGTACAAGAGACCCAGTACTTC.